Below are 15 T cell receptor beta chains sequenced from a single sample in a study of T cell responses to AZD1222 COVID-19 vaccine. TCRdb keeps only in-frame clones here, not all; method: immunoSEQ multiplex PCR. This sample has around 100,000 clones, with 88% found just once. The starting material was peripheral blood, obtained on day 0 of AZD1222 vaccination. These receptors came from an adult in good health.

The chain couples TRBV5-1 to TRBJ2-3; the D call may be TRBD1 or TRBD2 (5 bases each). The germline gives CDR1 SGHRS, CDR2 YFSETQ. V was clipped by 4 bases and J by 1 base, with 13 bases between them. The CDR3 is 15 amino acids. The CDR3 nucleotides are TGCGCCAGCAGCCAATACCCGGGGCGCACAGATACGCAGTATTTT. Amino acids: CASSQYPGRTDTQYF.

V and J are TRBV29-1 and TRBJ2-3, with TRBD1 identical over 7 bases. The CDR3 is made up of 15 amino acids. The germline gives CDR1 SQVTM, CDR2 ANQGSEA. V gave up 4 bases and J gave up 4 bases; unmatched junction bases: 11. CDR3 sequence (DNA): TGCAGCGTTGCAGGGACAGCCCCCCGTTCAGATACGCAGTATTTT. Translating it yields CSVAGTAPRSDTQYF.

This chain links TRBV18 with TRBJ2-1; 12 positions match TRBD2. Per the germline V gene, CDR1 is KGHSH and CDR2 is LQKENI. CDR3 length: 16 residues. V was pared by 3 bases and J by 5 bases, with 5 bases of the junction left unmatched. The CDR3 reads CASSPGTSGQDNEQFF. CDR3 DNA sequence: TGTGCCAGCTCACCTGGGACTAGCGGGCAGGACAATGAGCAGTTCTTC.

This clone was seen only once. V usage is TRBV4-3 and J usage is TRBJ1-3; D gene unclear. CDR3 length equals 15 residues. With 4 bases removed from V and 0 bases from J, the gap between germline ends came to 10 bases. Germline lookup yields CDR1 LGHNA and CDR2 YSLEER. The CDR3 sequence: CASSLGDFSGNTIYF. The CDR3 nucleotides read TGCGCCAGCAGCCTGGGAGACTTCTCTGGAAACACCATATATTTT.

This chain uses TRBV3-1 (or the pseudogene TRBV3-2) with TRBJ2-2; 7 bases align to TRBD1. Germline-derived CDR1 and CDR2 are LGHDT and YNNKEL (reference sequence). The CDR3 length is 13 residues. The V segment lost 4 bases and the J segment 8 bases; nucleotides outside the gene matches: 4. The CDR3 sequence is CASSRTGEGELFF. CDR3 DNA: TGTGCCAGCAGCCGAACAGGGGAGGGGGAGCTGTTTTTT.

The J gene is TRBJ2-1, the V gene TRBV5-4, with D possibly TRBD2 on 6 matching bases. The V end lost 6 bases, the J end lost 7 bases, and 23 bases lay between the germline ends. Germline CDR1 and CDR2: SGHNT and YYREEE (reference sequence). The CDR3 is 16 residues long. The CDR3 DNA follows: TGTGCCAGCACCCTGGGTAGCCTAGCTGGGGGGAATGAGCAGTTCTTC. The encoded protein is CASTLGSLAGGNEQFF.

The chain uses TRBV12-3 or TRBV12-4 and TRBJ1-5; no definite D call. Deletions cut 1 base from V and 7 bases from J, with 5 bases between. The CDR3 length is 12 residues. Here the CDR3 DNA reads TGTGCCAGCAGTTTAGACGGACAGCCCCAGCATTTT. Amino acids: CASSLDGQPQHF.

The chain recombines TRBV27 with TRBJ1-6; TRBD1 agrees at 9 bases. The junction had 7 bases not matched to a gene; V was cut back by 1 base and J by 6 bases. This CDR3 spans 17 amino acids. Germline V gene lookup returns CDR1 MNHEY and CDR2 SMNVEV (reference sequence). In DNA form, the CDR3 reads TGTGCCAGCAGTTTATATACCGTGGGACAGGGTAATTCACCCCTCCACTTT. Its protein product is CASSLYTVGQGNSPLHF.

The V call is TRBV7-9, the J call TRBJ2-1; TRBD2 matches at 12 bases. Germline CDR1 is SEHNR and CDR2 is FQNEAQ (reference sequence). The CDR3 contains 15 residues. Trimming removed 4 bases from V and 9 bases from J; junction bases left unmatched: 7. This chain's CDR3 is CASSSRLAGASEQFF. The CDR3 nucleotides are TGTGCCAGCAGCTCTAGACTAGCGGGAGCGAGTGAGCAGTTCTTC.

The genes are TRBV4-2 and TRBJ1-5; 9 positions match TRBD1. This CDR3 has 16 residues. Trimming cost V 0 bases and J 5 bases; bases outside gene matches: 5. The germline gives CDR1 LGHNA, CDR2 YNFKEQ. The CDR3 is CASSQETGGYHQPQHF. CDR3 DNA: TGTGCCAGCAGCCAAGAAACAGGGGGCTACCATCAGCCCCAGCATTTT.

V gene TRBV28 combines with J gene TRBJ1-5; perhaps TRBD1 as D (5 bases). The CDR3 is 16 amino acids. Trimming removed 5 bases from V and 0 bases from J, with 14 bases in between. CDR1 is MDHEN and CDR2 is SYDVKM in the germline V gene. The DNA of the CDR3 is TGTGCCAGCAGTCCCACCGGGGGGTATAGCAATCAGCCCCAGCATTTT. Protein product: CASSPTGGYSNQPQHF.

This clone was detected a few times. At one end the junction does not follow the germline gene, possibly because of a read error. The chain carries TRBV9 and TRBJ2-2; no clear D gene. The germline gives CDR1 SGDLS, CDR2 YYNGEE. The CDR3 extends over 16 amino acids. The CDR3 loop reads CASTVGPGPFFGELFF. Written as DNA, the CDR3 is TGTGCCAGCACCGTAGGGCCGGGCCCCTTCTTCGGGGAGCTGTTTTTT.

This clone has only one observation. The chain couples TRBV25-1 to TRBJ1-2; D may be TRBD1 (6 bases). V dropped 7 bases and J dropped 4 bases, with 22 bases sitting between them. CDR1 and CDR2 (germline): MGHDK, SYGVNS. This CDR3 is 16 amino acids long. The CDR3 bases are TGTGCCAGCAAGCGACAGGCAGGGCGGTTTTGCTATGGCTACACCTTC. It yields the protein CASKRQAGRFCYGYTF.

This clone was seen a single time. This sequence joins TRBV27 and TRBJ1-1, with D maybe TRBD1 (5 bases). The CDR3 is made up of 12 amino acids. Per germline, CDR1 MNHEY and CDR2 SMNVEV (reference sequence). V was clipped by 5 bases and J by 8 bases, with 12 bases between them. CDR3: CASSPRGAEAFF. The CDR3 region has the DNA TGTGCCAGCAGTCCGCGAGGGGCGGAAGCTTTCTTT.

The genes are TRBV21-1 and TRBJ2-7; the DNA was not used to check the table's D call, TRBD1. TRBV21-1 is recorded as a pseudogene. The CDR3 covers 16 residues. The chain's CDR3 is CASSRTDRGESYEQYF. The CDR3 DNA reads TGTGCCAGCAGCCGCACGGACAGGGGAGAGTCCTACGAGCAGTACTTC.